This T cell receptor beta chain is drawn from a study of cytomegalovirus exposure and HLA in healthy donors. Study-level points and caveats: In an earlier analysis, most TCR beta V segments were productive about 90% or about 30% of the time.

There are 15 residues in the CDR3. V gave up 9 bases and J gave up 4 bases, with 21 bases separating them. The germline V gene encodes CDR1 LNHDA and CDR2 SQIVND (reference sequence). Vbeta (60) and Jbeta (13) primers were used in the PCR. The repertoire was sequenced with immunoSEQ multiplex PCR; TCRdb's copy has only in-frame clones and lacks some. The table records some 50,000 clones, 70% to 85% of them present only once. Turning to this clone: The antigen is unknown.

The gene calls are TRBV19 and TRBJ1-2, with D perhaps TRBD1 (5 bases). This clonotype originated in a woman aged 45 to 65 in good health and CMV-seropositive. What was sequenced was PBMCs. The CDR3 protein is CASKDQDITFYGYTF. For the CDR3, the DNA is TGTGCCAGCAAAGATCAGGACATCACCTTCTATGGCTACACCTTC.